The 17 T cell receptor beta chains below come from one sample, sequenced in a study of blood T cell repertoires in COVID-19. The table came from immunoSEQ multiplex PCR; TCRdb's copy has only in-frame clones and leaves some out. The sample has 78,000 or so clones; 65% to 90% are singletons. Material: peripheral blood. The receptors were sampled from a woman aged 55-69 years with acute or convalescent COVID-19.

This sequence joins TRBV6-5 and TRBJ1-2, with 7 bases lining up with TRBD1. Unmatched junction bases numbered 2, after V lost 2 bases and J lost 2 bases. The length of the CDR3 is 14 residues. From germline, CDR1 is MNHEY and CDR2 SVGAGI. CDR3 DNA: TGTGCCAGCAGTTACCTGACAGGGAACTATGGCTACACCTTC. Its translation: CASSYLTGNYGYTF.

The chain is built from TRBV10-2 and TRBJ1-1, with a weak D call TRBD1 (6 bases). Germline V lookup: CDR1 WSHSY, CDR2 SAAADI. V shed 5 bases and J shed 4 bases, with 11 bases lying between them. The CDR3 consists of 13 residues. The CDR3 loop is CASSLTGSTEAFF. CDR3 DNA sequence: TGCGCCAGCAGTTTAACAGGGAGCACTGAAGCTTTCTTT.

The count of this clone is one. The J gene is TRBJ1-2, the V gene TRBV27; D is perhaps TRBD1 (5 bases). CDR3 length equals 16 residues. V lost 5 bases and J lost 4, with 20 bases in between. Germline values: CDR1 MNHEY, CDR2 SMNVEV (reference sequence). The CDR3 protein is CASSMDGVGGGYGYTF. The CDR3, as DNA: TGTGCCAGCAGTATGGACGGAGTGGGGGGAGGCTATGGCTACACCTTC.

The chain links TRBV18 to TRBJ1-1, with a possible D match to TRBD1 (5 bases). Per germline, CDR1 KGHSH and CDR2 LQKENI. V was pared by 2 bases and J by 3 bases, with 7 bases between. The CDR3 runs to 13 residues. CDR3 residues: CASSPAGYTEAFF. DNA for the CDR3: TGTGCCAGCTCACCAGCAGGGTACACTGAAGCTTTCTTT.

V is TRBV11-2 and J is TRBJ2-6; 8 positions match TRBD1. This CDR3 has 15 residues. The germline V gene encodes CDR1 SGHAT and CDR2 FQNNGV. Unmatched junction bases numbered 1, after V lost 4 bases and J lost 2 bases. The CDR3: CASSSTGAGANVLTF. The DNA for the CDR3 is TGTGCCAGCAGCTCGACAGGGGCTGGGGCCAACGTCCTGACTTTC.

The chain is built from TRBV19 and TRBJ1-5; TRBD1 is a possible D gene (5 bases). The CDR3 has 17 amino acids. The germline gives CDR1 LNHDA, CDR2 SQIVND (reference sequence). Between the trimmed V and J ends, which lost 6 bases and 2 bases, there was a span of 20 bases. The CDR3 loop reads CASSHRMLDVGNQPQHF. As DNA, the CDR3 is TGTGCCAGTAGCCACAGGATGCTCGATGTCGGCAATCAGCCCCAGCATTTT.

This sequence joins TRBV5-3 and TRBJ1-5, with TRBD1 as a possible D gene (5 bases). TRBV5-3 is marked as an open reading frame, function uncertain. The length of the CDR3 is 15 residues. Trimming stripped 0 bases from V and 4 bases from J, with 11 bases between. CDR3 residues: CARSLGAGWNQPQHF. DNA for the CDR3: TGTGCCAGAAGCTTGGGTGCAGGGTGGAATCAGCCCCAGCATTTT.

This sequence joins TRBV11-2 and TRBJ2-1; TRBD2 matches 12 bases. Trimming took 5 bases from V and 9 from J; bases not matched to a gene: 8. Germline V lookup: CDR1 SGHAT, CDR2 FQNNGV. The CDR3 is made up of 15 amino acids. CDR3 in amino acids: CASSHLAGGFSEQFF. The CDR3 region has the DNA TGTGCCAGCAGCCACCTAGCGGGGGGGTTTAGTGAGCAGTTCTTC.

The chain carries TRBV15 and TRBJ2-5; TRBD2 matches at 8 bases. V dropped 1 base and J dropped 5; count of bases not matched to a gene: 3. The CDR3 covers 14 residues. Per the germline V gene, CDR1 is LNHNV and CDR2 is YYDKDF (reference sequence). CDR3 bases: TGTGCCACCAGCAGAGTCGGGGGGGGCGAGACCCAGTACTTC. Residues: CATSRVGGGETQYF.

This chain uses TRBV2 with TRBJ1-1; 8 bases match TRBD1. V lost 6 bases and J lost 4; bases outside the gene matches: 7. Germline V gene data show CDR1 as SNHLY and CDR2 as FYNNEI. The CDR3 runs to 14 residues. CDR3 sequence reads: CASRGRTGPTEAFF. The CDR3 region has the DNA TGTGCCAGCAGGGGGAGGACAGGGCCCACTGAAGCTTTCTTT. The full variable domain, rest sourced from reference TRBV2 and TRBJ1-1, is EPEVTQTPSHQVTQMGQEVILRCVPISNHLYFYWYRQILGQKVEFLVSFYNNEISEKSEIFDDQFSVERPDGSNFTLKIRSTKLEDSAMYFCASRGRTGPTEAFFGQGTRLTVV.

The V gene is TRBV6-5, the J gene TRBJ2-5; TRBD2 agrees at 11 bases. This CDR3 has 13 amino acids. Per the germline V gene, CDR1 is MNHEY and CDR2 is SVGAGI. Germline trimming cut 6 bases from V and 4 bases from J; bases unmatched to any gene: 1. The CDR3 here is CASSLAGGETQYF. The CDR3 DNA follows: TGTGCCAGCAGCCTAGCGGGGGGAGAGACCCAGTACTTC.

The chain joins TRBV5-6 to TRBJ1-5; TRBD1 matches at 7 bases. Germline-derived CDR1 and CDR2 are SGHDT and YYEEEE. V was pared by 0 bases and J by 7 bases, with 4 bases of the junction left unmatched. The CDR3 has 14 amino acids. The CDR3: CASSLGARGQPQHF. The CDR3 nucleotides are TGTGCCAGCAGCTTGGGGGCCAGGGGGCAGCCCCAGCATTTT.

The J gene is TRBJ2-2, the V gene TRBV11-2, with 10 nucleotides matching TRBD2. The CDR3 loop spans 16 amino acids. Germline CDR1 reads SGHAT; CDR2 reads FQNNGV. V shed 7 bases, J shed 4 bases, and the junction held 9 bases outside the gene matches. CDR3 amino acids: CASIKRGGRITGELFF. CDR3 coding DNA: TGTGCCAGCATTAAGCGGGGGGGCCGCATCACCGGGGAGCTGTTTTTT.

This chain uses TRBV18 with TRBJ1-2; the match to TRBD1 covers 7 bases. V shed 2 bases and J 4 bases; nucleotides not matched to a gene: 7. The CDR3 covers 15 residues. Germline CDR1 is KGHSH and CDR2 is LQKENI. The CDR3 protein is CASSPGQEASYGYTF. CDR3 DNA sequence: TGTGCCAGCTCACCAGGACAGGAAGCATCCTATGGCTACACCTTC. Combining the CDR3 with reference TRBV18 and TRBJ1-2 gives the whole variable domain NAGVMQNPRHLVRRRGQEARLRCSPMKGHSHVYWYRQLPEEGLKFMVYLQKENIIDESGMPKERFSAEFPKEGPSILRIQQVVRGDSAAYFCASSPGQEASYGYTFGSGTRLTVV.

Notes on this clone: Other DNA sequences within the sample encode an identical CDR3. V and J are TRBV5-1 and TRBJ2-1; 11 bases are a match to TRBD2. Trimming took 5 bases from V and 1 from J; bases not matched to a gene: 5. The CDR3 contains 16 residues. Germline loops: CDR1 SGHRS, CDR2 YFSETQ. CDR3 bases: TGCGCCAGCAGACCACTAGCGGGGGCGTCCTACAATGAGCAGTTCTTC. It encodes CASRPLAGASYNEQFF.

This clone turned up a few times. The chain combines TRBV2 with TRBJ1-5; 8 nucleotides agree with TRBD1. This CDR3 spans 13 amino acids. Germline CDR1 SNHLY, CDR2 FYNNEI. With V trimmed by 5 bases and J by 7 bases, 4 bases remained unmatched. CDR3 residues: CASSLGQVQPQHF. For the CDR3, the DNA is TGTGCCAGCAGTCTGGGACAGGTCCAGCCCCAGCATTTT.

The chain is built from TRBV27 and TRBJ1-1; TRBD1 is a possible D gene (5 bases). The CDR3 spans 16 residues. Trimming cost V 5 bases and J 3 bases, with 19 bases left between them. Germline assignment: CDR1 MNHEY and CDR2 SMNVEV (reference sequence). CDR3 nucleotides: TGTGCCAGCAGTCCCAAGGCCCCCCCAGGGCACACTGAAGCTTTCTTT. This sequence encodes CASSPKAPPGHTEAFF.